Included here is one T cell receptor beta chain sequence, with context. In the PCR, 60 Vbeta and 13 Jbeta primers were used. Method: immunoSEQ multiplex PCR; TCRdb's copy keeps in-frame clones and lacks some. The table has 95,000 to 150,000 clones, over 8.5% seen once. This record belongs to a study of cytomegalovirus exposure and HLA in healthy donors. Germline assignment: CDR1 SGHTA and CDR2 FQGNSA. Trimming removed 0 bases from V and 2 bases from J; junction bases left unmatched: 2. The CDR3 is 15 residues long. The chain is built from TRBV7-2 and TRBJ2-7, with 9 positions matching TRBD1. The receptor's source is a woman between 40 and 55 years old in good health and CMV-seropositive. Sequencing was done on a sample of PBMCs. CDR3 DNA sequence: TGTGCCAGCAGCTTAGCGGGACAGGGAGCCTACGAGCAGTACTTC. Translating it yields CASSLAGQGAYEQYF.